Following are 23 T cell receptor beta chains from one sample sequenced in a study of blood T cell repertoires in COVID-19 (dated by TCRdb to about 2020). Library creation used the immunoSEQ multiplex PCR assay. In its TCRdb copy, this immuneACCESS table keeps in-frame sequences only and misses some clones. Where compared with another copy, unresolved V genes explain less than half of these, and the others have no known cause. The sample table records a few hundred thousand clones; about 89% of these occur just once. In total, the top ten clones hold about 4% of the sample. Sequencing used PBMCs or T cells enriched from blood (not recorded which). These receptors all come from a woman in her twenties or thirties who had recovered from COVID-19.

A few counts support this clone. The chain carries TRBV30 and TRBJ1-1, with 7 bases lining up with TRBD1. The CDR3 is made up of 14 amino acids. CDR1 and CDR2 from the germline V gene are GTSNPN and SVGIG (reference sequence). Trimming cost V 4 bases and J 3 bases; bases outside gene matches: 8. As DNA, the CDR3 is TGTGCCTGGATGTTTGGGCAGGGGGACACTGAAGCTTTCTTT. Amino acids: CAWMFGQGDTEAFF.

This clone was counted only a few times. In DNA form, the CDR3 reads TGTGCCAGCAGCTATAGTAGCAATGAGCAGTTCTTC. Its translation is CASSYSSNEQFF. The V gene is TRBV7-9, the J gene TRBJ2-1; D is uncertain. The germline V gene has CDR1 SEHNR and CDR2 FQNEAQ (reference sequence). The CDR3 extends over 12 amino acids. Trimming took off 4 bases at V and 6 bases at J, with 7 bases between the two ends.

The gene calls are TRBV7-2 and TRBJ2-3; TRBD1 agrees at 7 bases. Germline V gene data show CDR1 as SGHTA and CDR2 as FQGNSA. V lost 4 bases, J lost 2 bases, and 6 bases stayed unmatched. The CDR3 consists of 15 residues. Here the CDR3 DNA reads TGTGCCAGCAGCTACAGACAGGGCCCCACAGATACGCAGTATTTT. Protein: CASSYRQGPTDTQYF. The full variable domain, with the rest looked up from reference TRBV7-2 and TRBJ2-3, is GAGVSQSPSNKVTEKGKDVELRCDPISGHTALYWYRQSLGQGLEFLIYFQGNSAPDKSGLPSDRFSAERTGGSVSTLTIQRTQQEDSAVYLCASSYRQGPTDTQYFGPGTRLTVL.

This clone was counted a single time. The V call is TRBV29-1, the J call TRBJ2-7; 8 nucleotides agree with TRBD2. V shed 0 bases and J 1 base; nucleotides not matched to a gene: 5. The germline V gene encodes CDR1 SQVTM and CDR2 ANQGSEA. CDR3 length equals 15 residues. CDR3 region: CSVEDLGTRSYEQYF. The DNA for the CDR3 is TGCAGCGTTGAAGATCTCGGGACTAGGTCCTACGAGCAGTACTTC.

The chain recombines TRBV7-2 with TRBJ2-2, with TRBD2 matching 10 bases. CDR1 and CDR2 from the germline V gene are SGHTA and FQGNSA. The CDR3 consists of 17 residues. J was trimmed by 6 bases and V by 3 bases; bases with no gene match: 10. CDR3 in amino acids: CASSFSIPSGSPGELFF. For the CDR3, the DNA is TGTGCCAGCAGCTTCAGTATTCCTAGCGGGAGTCCCGGGGAGCTGTTTTTT.

The chain recombines TRBV3-1 (or the pseudogene TRBV3-2) with TRBJ2-7, with 8 bases fitting TRBD1. Germline CDR1 is LGHDT and CDR2 is YNNKEL (reference sequence). The CDR3 runs to 12 residues. The J segment lost 6 bases and the V segment lost 10 bases, leaving 8 bases of the junction unmatched. The DNA for the CDR3 is TGTGCCACAGGACAGGGCTATAGCGAGCAGTACTTC. Protein sequence: CATGQGYSEQYF.

The count of this clone is one. The rearrangement links TRBV19 to TRBJ1-2, with 8 nucleotides matching TRBD1. Losses at the gene ends were 4 bases for V and 9 bases for J; bases not matched to a gene: 7. The CDR3 has 13 amino acids. The germline V gene has CDR1 LNHDA and CDR2 SQIVND (reference sequence). The CDR3 DNA is TGTGCCAGTAGTAAAGGACAGGGTTTCAGCTACACCTTC. Its protein is CASSKGQGFSYTF.

The chain combines TRBV19 with TRBJ2-3, with TRBD2 identical over 10 bases. The germline gives CDR1 LNHDA, CDR2 SQIVND (reference sequence). The CDR3 spans 14 residues. V was clipped by 7 bases and J by 2 bases; unmatched bases: 3. This CDR3 reads CASKLAGNTDTQYF. CDR3 bases: TGTGCCAGTAAACTAGCGGGGAACACAGATACGCAGTATTTT.

This chain connects TRBV11-2 to TRBJ1-2; D is ambiguous. Looked up from germline, CDR1 is SGHAT and CDR2 is FQNNGV. The CDR3 contains 13 residues. V lost 5 bases and J 4 bases, leaving 11 bases between the germline ends. CDR3 in amino acids: CASSPSSGYGYTF. Written as DNA, the CDR3 is TGTGCCAGCAGCCCATCCAGTGGCTATGGCTACACCTTC.

This clone was counted a single time. The chain links TRBV9 to TRBJ2-3; perhaps TRBD1 as D (5 bases). From germline, CDR1 is SGDLS and CDR2 YYNGEE. This CDR3 spans 15 amino acids. V was clipped by 0 bases and J by 2 bases, with 10 bases between them. The CDR3 DNA reads TGTGCCAGCAGCGTAGGGGGCCGTTCCACAGATACGCAGTATTTT. Amino acids: CASSVGGRSTDTQYF.

V usage is TRBV20-1 and J usage is TRBJ2-5, with TRBD2 identical over 10 bases. The CDR3 runs 14 residues. J was trimmed by 5 bases and V by 3 bases; bases with no gene match: 6. Germline V gene sequence: CDR1 DFQATT, CDR2 SNEGSKA (reference sequence). The CDR3 DNA reads as TGCAGTGCTAGTATTCGAGCGGGAGGGGAGACCCAGTACTTC. Encoded protein: CSASIRAGGETQYF.

DNA for the CDR3: TGTGCCAGCACCGAACTTTACAGGGTTAATGGGGAGCTGTTTTTT. Translating gives CASTELYRVNGELFF. V and J are TRBV27 and TRBJ2-2, with a weak D call TRBD1 (6 bases). V shed 7 bases and J shed 8 bases, with 20 bases lying between them. The CDR3 loop spans 15 amino acids. Germline V gene data show CDR1 as MNHEY and CDR2 as SMNVEV (reference sequence).

This chain connects TRBV4-2 to TRBJ1-5; 9 bases map to TRBD1. The junction had 9 bases not matched to a gene; V was cut back by 0 bases and J by 6 bases. The CDR3 has 17 amino acids. Germline values: CDR1 LGHNA, CDR2 YNFKEQ. The CDR3 reads CASSQDPETGGGQPQHF. CDR3 bases: TGTGCCAGCAGCCAAGACCCAGAGACAGGGGGTGGTCAGCCCCAGCATTTT.

The chain links TRBV7-8 to TRBJ2-7; 9 nucleotides agree with TRBD1. The CDR3 is made up of 15 amino acids. Unmatched junction bases numbered 4, after V lost 3 bases and J lost 1 base. The germline V gene has CDR1 SGHVS and CDR2 FQNEAQ. In nucleotides, the CDR3 is TGTGCCAGCAGCTTGACAGGGGGGTTTTCCTACGAGCAGTACTTC. This sequence encodes CASSLTGGFSYEQYF.

The V and J genes are TRBV24-1 and TRBJ2-4; D is unclear. CDR3 size: 11 residues. Trimming took off 6 bases at V and 9 bases at J, with 8 bases between the two ends. The germline gives CDR1 KGHDR, CDR2 SFDVKD. The CDR3 DNA reads TGTGCCACCAGTTACACGGGCATTCAGTACTTC. It specifies CATSYTGIQYF.

The chain links TRBV7-2 to TRBJ2-3; 7 positions agree with TRBD2. The V segment lost 5 bases and the J segment 6 bases; nucleotides outside the gene matches: 8. The CDR3 runs to 14 residues. Germline V gene sequence: CDR1 SGHTA, CDR2 FQGNSA. The CDR3 coding sequence is TGTGCCAGCAGCCGGACTAGGACTCTGGATACGCAGTATTTT. Amino acids: CASSRTRTLDTQYF.

The chain employs TRBV6-2 or TRBV6-3 and TRBJ1-2; no clear D. V was clipped by 2 bases and J by 4 bases, with 14 bases between them. Germline V gene data show CDR1 as MNHEY and CDR2 as SVGEGT. The CDR3 is 15 amino acids. The CDR3 is CASSYRRGEGYGYTF. The CDR3 bases are TGTGCCAGCAGTTACCGACGCGGGGAGGGCTATGGCTACACCTTC.

V usage is TRBV27 and J usage is TRBJ1-1; 7 positions match TRBD1. V was pared by 6 bases and J by 6 bases, with 10 bases of the junction left unmatched. Germline CDR1 MNHEY, CDR2 SMNVEV (reference sequence). CDR3 size: 14 residues. The CDR3 sequence: CASRLEGARSEAFF. The CDR3 region has the DNA TGTGCCAGCAGGCTCGAGGGGGCGCGATCTGAAGCTTTCTTT.

The count of this clone is one. The chain employs TRBV4-3 and TRBJ2-2; 11 nucleotides match TRBD2. The CDR3 length is 20 residues. J gave up 3 bases and V 0 bases, and 12 bases lay outside the gene matches. Germline values: CDR1 LGHNA, CDR2 YSLEER. For the CDR3, the DNA is TGCGCCAGCAGCCAAGAAGGTGGTAGCGGGAGGGCCAATGACACCGGGGAGCTGTTTTTT. Translated, it gives CASSQEGGSGRANDTGELFF.

V gene TRBV5-5 combines with J gene TRBJ1-2; 9 nucleotides agree with TRBD1. The V and J ends lost 2 bases and 5 bases, in that order; junction bases with no gene match: 7. Per germline, CDR1 SGHKS and CDR2 YYEKEE (reference sequence). CDR3 size: 15 residues. In DNA, the CDR3 is TGTGCCAGCAGCTTTTGGCATGGGACAGGGTATGGCTACACCTTC. This translates into CASSFWHGTGYGYTF.

This CDR3 reads CASSWWSSRPNTEAFF. The CDR3 nucleotides are TGTGCCAGCAGCTGGTGGTCGAGCAGGCCGAACACTGAAGCTTTCTTT. The J gene is TRBJ1-1, the V gene TRBV7-9; D ambiguous. Trimming stripped 4 bases from V and 1 base from J, with 16 bases between. The germline gives CDR1 SEHNR, CDR2 FQNEAQ (reference sequence). The CDR3 extends over 16 amino acids.

The chain is built from TRBV2 and TRBJ1-4; D uncertain. The V gene's germline CDR1 is SNHLY and CDR2 FYNNEI. Trimming stripped 4 bases from V and 4 bases from J, with 13 bases between. CDR3 length equals 15 residues. DNA for the CDR3: TGTGCCAGCAGTGCCGAGCGACGGAATAATGAAAAACTGTTTTTT. This translates into CASSAERRNNEKLFF.

In its sample, this clone was seen a few times. The chain employs TRBV5-6 and TRBJ1-1; no clear D. Per the germline V gene, CDR1 is SGHDT and CDR2 is YYEEEE. Trimming took 0 bases from V and 4 from J, leaving 7 bases between them. This CDR3 comprises 13 residues. The CDR3 region is CASSLDLSTEAFF. CDR3 nucleotide sequence: TGTGCCAGCAGCTTGGATCTAAGCACTGAAGCTTTCTTT.